The 22 T cell receptor beta chains listed next were all sequenced from one sample in a study of blood T cells in healthy people across ages. Together with a sample-barcoded 5' primer, a J-beta primer mix was included in a second PCR lasting roughly 7 to 11 cycles. MiXCR, run by TCRdb on the 5' RACE reads, gives a single entry per CDR3 protein. The data contain roughly 1,100,000 distinct CDR3 sequences, approximately 25% of them seen just once; the ten biggest clones take up around 0.75%. The sample also formed part of further work on T cells of mothers and their children.

Material: blood. Every receptor here comes from a girl aged 2 to 10 in good health.

The chain employs TRBV20-1 and TRBJ2-4, with 9 bases lining up with TRBD2. Germline V gene lookup returns CDR1 DFQATT and CDR2 SNEGSKA (reference sequence). This CDR3 has 21 residues. V gave up 8 bases and J gave up 8 bases; unmatched junction bases: 34. The CDR3 sequence is CSLPRVMTSGFVGGSEHIQYF. Here the CDR3 DNA reads TGCAGTCTCCCACGGGTTATGACTAGCGGATTTGTTGGAGGTTCGGAGCACATTCAGTACTTC.

The chain joins TRBV7-9 to TRBJ2-5; no clear D. In germline, CDR1 is SEHNR, CDR2 FQNEAQ (reference sequence). The CDR3 has 12 residues. V shed 6 bases and J shed 3 bases, with 8 bases lying between them. CDR3 region: CASSFSKETQYF. The DNA of the CDR3 is TGTGCCAGCAGTTTTTCAAAAGAGACCCAGTACTTC.

CDR3 coding DNA: TGTGCCAGCAGCTTGGCCCTCGGTCAGGGGGTTGGAGATACGCAGTATTTT. Encoded protein: CASSLALGQGVGDTQYF. V gene TRBV5-5 combines with J gene TRBJ2-3; 7 nucleotides line up with TRBD1. Germline CDR1 and CDR2: SGHKS and YYEKEE (reference sequence). This CDR3 has 17 amino acids. V dropped 0 bases and J dropped 5; count of bases not matched to a gene: 12. Full variable domain (missing parts from reference TRBV5-5 and TRBJ2-3): DAGVTQSPTHLIKTRGQQVTLRCSPISGHKSVSWYQQVLGQGPQFIFQYYEKEERGRGNFPDRFSARQFPNYSSELNVNALLLGDSALYLCASSLALGQGVGDTQYFGPGTRLTVL.

The CDR3 loop is CASSLSDRGIYEKLFF. CDR3 bases: TGTGCCAGCAGTCTTTCGGACAGGGGTATTTATGAAAAACTGTTTTTT. This rearrangement joins TRBV6-1 to TRBJ1-4; 9 bases align to TRBD1. Trimming removed 5 bases from V and 6 bases from J; junction bases left unmatched: 10. Per the germline V gene, CDR1 is MNHNS and CDR2 is SASEGT. This CDR3 has 16 residues.

The V and J genes are TRBV5-6 and TRBJ1-2, with D tentatively TRBD1 (6 bases). Trimming pared 6 bases from V and 0 bases from J, leaving 18 bases between. Germline values: CDR1 SGHDT, CDR2 YYEEEE. The CDR3 has 16 residues. The CDR3 sequence: CASTGWGAGANYGYTF. The CDR3 DNA reads as TGTGCCAGCACCGGCTGGGGGGCAGGAGCTAACTATGGCTACACCTTC.

The chain uses TRBV5-1 and TRBJ1-1; D remains ambiguous. The CDR3 extends over 15 amino acids. The V and J ends lost 4 bases and 4 bases respectively, with 17 bases between them. The germline gives CDR1 SGHRS, CDR2 YFSETQ. This chain's CDR3 is CASSQLGGWVTEAFF. The DNA of the CDR3 is TGCGCCAGCAGCCAACTAGGTGGATGGGTCACTGAAGCTTTCTTT.

Many counts were recorded for this clonotype. The CDR3 protein is CATSSSTGGEQFF. CDR3 in DNA: TGTGCCACCTCCTCGAGTACAGGGGGCGAGCAGTTCTTC. This chain links TRBV24-1 with TRBJ2-1, with 9 bases identical to TRBD1. V lost 9 bases and J lost 10; bases outside the gene matches: 9. Germline V gives CDR1 KGHDR, CDR2 SFDVKD. The CDR3 runs to 13 residues.

This clonotype has at least ten counts. V and J are TRBV5-5 and TRBJ2-6; D is tentatively TRBD1 or TRBD2 (5 bases each). Germline CDR1 and CDR2: SGHKS and YYEKEE (reference sequence). V was pared by 4 bases and J by 1 base, with 9 bases between. The CDR3 is made up of 15 amino acids. The CDR3: CASSPGPSGANVLTF. The CDR3 DNA reads as TGTGCCAGCAGCCCGGGGCCTTCTGGGGCCAACGTCCTGACTTTC.

The J gene is TRBJ2-2, the V gene TRBV12-5; the D is unclear. The V gene's germline CDR1 is LGHNT and CDR2 FRNRAP. V lost 9 bases to trimming and J lost 1 base, with 9 bases between them. This CDR3 has 13 amino acids. The CDR3 loop reads CASCRENTGELFF. CDR3 nucleotide sequence: TGTGCTAGCTGCCGCGAGAACACCGGGGAGCTGTTTTTT.

J is TRBJ1-3 and V is TRBV29-1; D remains unclear. Germline assignment: CDR1 SQVTM and CDR2 ANQGSEA. The CDR3 runs 14 residues. V lost 6 bases and J 0 bases, leaving 12 bases between the germline ends. The CDR3 here is CSVTGVLSGNTIYF. CDR3 nucleotide sequence: TGCAGCGTGACTGGGGTTCTCTCTGGAAACACCATATATTTT.

This rearrangement joins TRBV29-1 to TRBJ2-7, with a weak D call TRBD2 (6 bases). There are 13 residues in the CDR3. Germline V lookup: CDR1 SQVTM, CDR2 ANQGSEA. Trimming took 4 bases from V and 7 from J, leaving 17 bases between them. The CDR3 sequence: CSVGSGVGREQYF. The CDR3, as DNA: TGCAGCGTTGGCTCCGGGGTTGGGAGGGAGCAGTACTTC.

This sequence joins TRBV6-2 or TRBV6-3 and TRBJ2-3; the match to TRBD2 covers 8 bases. Losses at the gene ends were 6 bases for V and 5 bases for J; bases not matched to a gene: 7. The germline CDR1 and CDR2 sequences are MNHEY and SVGEGT. This CDR3 has 14 residues. CDR3 in amino acids: CASSLGGALDTQYF. DNA of the CDR3: TGTGCCAGCAGCCTCGGGGGGGCTTTAGATACGCAGTATTTT.

Ten or more counts support this clonotype. V usage is TRBV4-3 and J usage is TRBJ2-1; a weak D match, TRBD2 (6 bases). V was clipped by 0 bases and J by 6 bases, with 15 bases between them. CDR1 is LGHNA and CDR2 is YSLEER in the germline V gene. The CDR3 contains 16 residues. CDR3 protein: CASSQDGQGGINEQFF. The CDR3 DNA is TGCGCCAGCAGCCAAGATGGGCAGGGAGGAATCAATGAGCAGTTCTTC.

This clonotype was observed a handful of times. The CDR3 DNA follows: TGTGCCAGCAGTTTATACTCCGGGACACTAAGGGCAAATGAGCAGTTCTTC. Protein: CASSLYSGTLRANEQFF. The gene calls are TRBV28 and TRBJ2-5; the D gene is possibly TRBD1 (6 bases). TRBJ2-1 matches the DNA end more closely, so the J call is doubtful. CDR1 is MDHEN and CDR2 is SYDVKM in the germline V gene. This CDR3 spans 17 amino acids.

The rearrangement joins TRBV7-9 to TRBJ2-1, with 9 bases aligning to TRBD1. Losses at the gene ends were 1 base for V and 5 bases for J; bases not matched to a gene: 12. The germline V gene encodes CDR1 SEHNR and CDR2 FQNEAQ (reference sequence). The CDR3 contains 18 residues. CDR3 sequence (DNA): TGTGCCAGCAGCTTAGGAGGAGCAACAGGGGGCTTGGACAATGAGCAGTTCTTC. This codes for CASSLGGATGGLDNEQFF.

This chain links TRBV20-1 with TRBJ2-5; D call uncertain. The J call is uncertain, as TRBJ2-7 better fits the DNA end. Germline V CDR1 and CDR2: DFQATT, SNEGSKA (reference sequence). The CDR3 covers 12 residues. As DNA, the CDR3 is TGCAGTGCTAGACGTCTCGGATACGAGCAGTACTTC. This translates into CSARRLGYEQYF.

The V gene is TRBV9, the J gene TRBJ2-2, with D hard to call. Trimming took 3 bases from V and 7 from J, leaving 4 bases between them. Germline V gene lookup returns CDR1 SGDLS and CDR2 YYNGEE. CDR3 length: 11 residues. The CDR3 nucleotides read TGTGCCAGCAGCGCCCTCGGGGAGCTGTTTTTT. This codes for CASSALGELFF.

A few counts support this clonotype. The rearrangement uses TRBV29-1 and TRBJ2-6; unclear D gene. Per the germline V gene, CDR1 is SQVTM and CDR2 is ANQGSEA. Trimming pared 4 bases from V and 0 bases from J, leaving 13 bases between. The CDR3 runs 16 residues. DNA of the CDR3: TGCAGCGTTGTAGTAGAAGGCTTCTCTGGGGCCAACGTCCTGACTTTC. It codes for CSVVVEGFSGANVLTF.

This clonotype was detected only a few times. The V call is TRBV11-1, the J call TRBJ2-1; a weak D match, TRBD2 (5 bases). Germline V gene sequence: CDR1 SGHAT, CDR2 FQDESV (reference sequence). V was clipped by 1 base and J by 0 bases, with 16 bases between them. The CDR3 is made up of 18 amino acids. The CDR3 here is CASSLVGSDLISYNEQFF. The CDR3, as DNA: TGTGCCAGCAGCTTAGTTGGTAGCGACCTAATCTCCTACAATGAGCAGTTCTTC.

This chain uses TRBV24-1 with TRBJ2-1; 8 bases align to TRBD2. The J segment lost 2 bases and the V segment lost 4 bases, leaving 6 bases of the junction unmatched. CDR3 length equals 16 residues. Germline V gene lookup returns CDR1 KGHDR and CDR2 SFDVKD. The chain's CDR3 is CATSESGGEAYNEQFF. In DNA form, the CDR3 reads TGTGCCACCAGTGAGAGCGGGGGCGAGGCCTACAATGAGCAGTTCTTC.

On this clonotype: One end of the junction is discordant with germline, which a read error may explain. The chain joins TRBV12-3 or TRBV12-4 to TRBJ2-1, with a tentative D call TRBD2 (6 bases). The CDR3 loop spans 15 amino acids. CDR3 in DNA: TGTGCCAGCGGTTTAGAGGCGGGGCTGTACAATGAGCAGTTCTTC. It is translated as CASGLEAGLYNEQFF.

Regarding this clonotype: One end of the junction fails to match germline, which may point to a read error. This chain connects TRBV29-1 to TRBJ2-1; D perhaps matches TRBD2 (6 bases). The CDR3 sequence is 13 residues long. CDR1 is SQVTM, CDR2 ANQGSEA, per germline. For the CDR3, the DNA is TGCAGCGTCATAACTAGCTTAGGCGATGAACAGTTCTTC. Translation: CSVITSLGDEQFF.